The clone carrying this TCR beta chain was counted once. Seattle-derived patients entered the study during active infection and were followed longitudinally. The sample is drawn from a study of blood T cell repertoires in COVID-19. As for the study in general: The United States, Italy and Spain supplied acute and convalescent COVID-19 samples. PBMCs, B-cell-depleted T cells, or T cells were the source of the cDNA or gDNA that made up the material.

Per the germline V gene, CDR1 is SGHTA and CDR2 is FQGNSA. The CDR3 is 17 amino acids. V shed 7 bases and J shed 0 bases, with 20 bases lying between them. The protocol was immunoSEQ multiplex PCR, while the TCRdb copy is restricted to in-frame clones and leaves out a portion. The sample carries tens of thousands of clones, around 91% recorded once. Sequenced sample: peripheral blood. The genes are TRBV7-2 and TRBJ2-3; D gene uncertain. This sequence originates from a man aged 50-60 years with COVID-19, enrolled during active disease. The CDR3 region is CASTYSLRQTSTDTQYF. DNA for the CDR3: TGTGCCAGCACCTATTCACTCCGCCAAACTAGCACAGATACGCAGTATTTT.